The 20 T cell receptor beta chains listed next were all sequenced from one sample in a study of CD8 T cells in ankylosing spondylitis. In TCRdb, the 5' RACE reads were re-called with MiXCR into one record per CDR3 protein. The repertoire holds around 230,000 distinct CDR3 sequences, approximately 9% seen once, with about 6.5% in the top ten. Source material: blood, either unsorted or a sorted T cell fraction (not recorded which). The receptors shown here come from a male donor with ankylosing spondylitis or in good health (not recorded which).

This clonotype was detected ten times or more. The genes are TRBV5-1 and TRBJ2-7; D is tentatively TRBD1 or TRBD2 (7 bases each). V was pared by 1 base and J by 2 bases, with 22 bases between. CDR1 and CDR2 from the germline V gene are SGHRS and YFSETQ. The CDR3 is 18 residues long. In DNA, the CDR3 is TGCGCCAGCAGCTTGAAGTCCCCTGGGAGGGGGCTACCCTACGAGCAGTACTTC. It translates to CASSLKSPGRGLPYEQYF.

This clonotype was observed a few times. The V and J genes are TRBV10-2 and TRBJ2-7, with no clear D. V was shortened by 7 bases and J by 2 bases, with 12 bases between the two germline ends. The CDR3 is made up of 13 amino acids. Germline lookup yields CDR1 WSHSY and CDR2 SAAADI. The CDR3 loop is CASKPVGPYEQYF. The CDR3 DNA reads TGCGCCAGCAAGCCGGTGGGCCCCTACGAGCAGTACTTC.

This clonotype was counted at least ten times. V usage is TRBV12-5 and J usage is TRBJ1-1; D is unclear. The CDR3 is 13 amino acids. V lost 10 bases to trimming and J lost 5 bases, with 17 bases between them. Germline V gives CDR1 LGHNT, CDR2 FRNRAP. The DNA of the CDR3 is TGTGCTACCGCTCGTGGGTTAACGACTGAAGCTTTCTTT. As protein: CATARGLTTEAFF.

This clonotype showed up many times. CDR3 bases: TGTGCCAGCAGCACCCCGAGGGGGGCGGGAGGGCCCCACAATGAGCAGTTCTTC. Translated, it gives CASSTPRGAGGPHNEQFF. This chain links TRBV9 with TRBJ2-1, with 9 bases aligning to TRBD2. Losses at the gene ends were 4 bases for V and 5 bases for J; bases not matched to a gene: 16. Germline V CDR1 and CDR2: SGDLS, YYNGEE. CDR3 length: 18 amino acids. The variable domain in full, with the rest retrieved from reference TRBV9 and TRBJ2-1, is DSGVTQTPKHLITATGQRVTLRCSPRSGDLSVYWYQQSLDQGLQFLIQYYNGEERAKGNILERFSAQQFPDLHSELNLSSLELGDSALYFCASSTPRGAGGPHNEQFFGPGTRLTVL.

This clonotype has ten or more counts. CDR3 loop: CSVVETGGTRAYNEQFF. CDR3 DNA sequence: TGCAGCGTTGTAGAAACGGGTGGGACTAGAGCCTACAATGAGCAGTTCTTC. This chain joins TRBV29-1 and TRBJ2-1; 8 bases match TRBD2. Germline CDR1 is SQVTM and CDR2 is ANQGSEA. Losses at the gene ends were 4 bases for V and 2 bases for J; bases not matched to a gene: 13. This CDR3 is built from 17 residues.

This clonotype was recorded many times. The rearrangement links TRBV2 to TRBJ1-1, with D perhaps TRBD1 (5 bases). This CDR3 contains 14 residues. The germline CDR1 and CDR2 sequences are SNHLY and FYNNEI. Trimming pared 0 bases from V and 4 bases from J, leaving 9 bases between. The CDR3 loop is CASSEALGGTEAFF. The CDR3 coding sequence is TGTGCCAGCAGTGAAGCGCTTGGGGGCACTGAAGCTTTCTTT.

This clonotype occurred many times. The V and J genes are TRBV5-1 and TRBJ2-3; TRBD1 or TRBD2 may be the D gene (5 bases each). V was pared by 3 bases and J by 2 bases, with 13 bases between. Germline CDR1 SGHRS, CDR2 YFSETQ. The CDR3 has 15 amino acids. The CDR3: CASSSRGLYTDTQYF. Here the CDR3 DNA reads TGCGCCAGCAGCTCCCGGGGCCTATACACAGATACGCAGTATTTT.

This clonotype was observed at least ten times. The J gene is TRBJ2-2, the V gene TRBV10-3; 10 positions match TRBD2. Losses at the gene ends were 4 bases for V and 8 bases for J; bases not matched to a gene: 7. Per germline, CDR1 ENHRY and CDR2 SYGVKD. This CDR3 has 15 residues. This chain's CDR3 is CAISAGLAPQGELFF. The CDR3 DNA follows: TGTGCCATCAGTGCGGGACTAGCGCCTCAAGGGGAGCTGTTTTTT.

This clonotype occurred a few times. The chain recombines TRBV7-3 with TRBJ2-1; 15 positions agree with TRBD2. The CDR3 runs 15 residues. V was pared by 5 bases and J by 12 bases, with 8 bases of the junction left unmatched. The germline V gene encodes CDR1 SGHTA and CDR2 FQGTGA. The CDR3 bases are TGTGCCAGCAGCCCGGGACTAGCGGGGGGTTATCGGCAGTTCTTC. This encodes CASSPGLAGGYRQFF. The variable domain in full, completed from reference TRBV7-3 and TRBJ2-1, reads GAGVSQTPSNKVTEKGKYVELRCDPISGHTALYWYRQSLGQGPEFLIYFQGTGAADDSGLPNDRFFAVRPEGSVSTLKIQRTERGDSAVYLCASSPGLAGGYRQFFGPGTRLTVL.

This clonotype was detected many times. This chain links TRBV12-3 or TRBV12-4 with TRBJ2-3, with D hard to call. Trimming took off 7 bases at V and 0 bases at J, with 8 bases between the two ends. There are 13 residues in the CDR3. In DNA, the CDR3 is TGTGCCAGCAAGTACCGAAGCACAGATACGCAGTATTTT. This encodes CASKYRSTDTQYF.

This clonotype was counted only a few times. The chain carries TRBV7-2 and TRBJ2-3, with 7 bases matching TRBD2. This CDR3 contains 15 residues. Trimming cost V 5 bases and J 0 bases; bases outside gene matches: 5. The germline gives CDR1 SGHTA, CDR2 FQGNSA. CDR3 sequence (DNA): TGTGCCAGCAGCCCAAGCGGGGATAGCACAGATACGCAGTATTTT. Translated: CASSPSGDSTDTQYF.

This clonotype was recorded at least ten times. The chain recombines TRBV10-3 with TRBJ1-5; D is unclear. The length of the CDR3 is 13 residues. The germline V and J ends were trimmed by 5 bases and 7 bases, with 12 bases remaining between them. Germline V CDR1 and CDR2: ENHRY, SYGVKD. As DNA, the CDR3 is TGTGCCATCAGTCAAGGAGAGGACCAGCCCCAGCATTTT. This sequence encodes CAISQGEDQPQHF.

This clonotype has only a few counts. The V and J genes are TRBV18 and TRBJ1-2; TRBD1 matches 7 bases. Per the germline V gene, CDR1 is KGHSH and CDR2 is LQKENI. Unmatched junction bases numbered 1, after V lost 6 bases and J lost 6 bases. This CDR3 contains 11 residues. DNA of the CDR3: TGTGCCAGCTCTACAGGGGATGGCTACACCTTC. The encoded protein is CASSTGDGYTF.

This clonotype was recorded at least ten times. The gene calls are TRBV27 and TRBJ2-2; D is unresolved. CDR3 length: 14 amino acids. The germline V gene encodes CDR1 MNHEY and CDR2 SMNVEV (reference sequence). V gave up 4 bases and J gave up 6 bases, with 12 bases separating them. The CDR3 here is CASSSKNGAGELFF. The CDR3 DNA sequence: TGTGCCAGCAGTTCCAAGAACGGAGCCGGGGAGCTGTTTTTT.

The table lists this clonotype with a few counts. This chain joins TRBV7-2 and TRBJ2-1; TRBD1 aligns across 10 bases. J gave up 5 bases and V 4 bases, and 8 bases lay outside the gene matches. Germline CDR1 SGHTA, CDR2 FQGNSA. The CDR3 loop spans 16 amino acids. Written as DNA, the CDR3 is TGTGCCAGCAGCTCTCCGGACAGGGGGACCCACAATGAGCAGTTCTTC. Protein: CASSSPDRGTHNEQFF.

This clonotype was seen many times. The gene calls are TRBV29-1 and TRBJ2-1; 8 bases are shared with TRBD2. V was pared by 6 bases and J by 1 base, with 5 bases of the junction left unmatched. This CDR3 is built from 14 residues. Germline V gives CDR1 SQVTM, CDR2 ANQGSEA. CDR3 DNA sequence: TGCAGCGTAAGGACTAGCCAGTCCTACAATGAGCAGTTCTTC. The encoded protein is CSVRTSQSYNEQFF.

In this sample, this clonotype turned up many times. The chain uses TRBV5-1 and TRBJ1-3, with TRBD1 matching over 8 bases. The CDR3 length is 16 residues. With 3 bases clipped from V and 0 bases from J, the junction kept 5 bases outside the gene matches. Per the germline V gene, CDR1 is SGHRS and CDR2 is YFSETQ. The CDR3 DNA is TGCGCCAGCAGCTCCGGGACAGGTGACTCTGGAAACACCATATATTTT. It specifies CASSSGTGDSGNTIYF.

In this sample, this clonotype turned up many times. The chain is built from TRBV10-3 and TRBJ2-1; 11 bases match TRBD2. Germline CDR1 reads ENHRY; CDR2 reads SYGVKD. Germline trimming cut 9 bases from V and 7 bases from J; bases unmatched to any gene: 5. The CDR3 is 13 amino acids. The CDR3 bases are TGTGCCATTAGCGGGGGGGCCGTAAATGAGCAGTTCTTC. Protein sequence: CAISGGAVNEQFF.

The chain couples TRBV7-2 to TRBJ2-7; D gene ambiguous. The CDR3 sequence is 15 residues long. The germline gives CDR1 SGHTA, CDR2 FQGNSA. V lost 1 base and J 6 bases, leaving 16 bases between the germline ends. CDR3 coding DNA: TGTGCCAGCAGCTTAGAGTTGGCTGGAATCCGCGAGCAGTACTTC. Its translation is CASSLELAGIREQYF.

There are many counts of this clonotype. As DNA, the CDR3 is TGTGCCAGCAGCCCATCTGGAGTAACCGGGGAGCTGTTTTTT. This encodes CASSPSGVTGELFF. The V call is TRBV3-1, the J call TRBJ2-2; D ambiguous. Per germline, CDR1 LGHDT and CDR2 YNNKEL (reference sequence). The CDR3 consists of 14 residues. Between the trimmed V and J ends, which lost 4 bases and 5 bases, there was a span of 11 bases.